These 21 T cell receptor beta chains came from one sample sequenced in a study of vaccination effects on CD4 cells after COVID-19. After expansion with viral peptide pools in the ViraFEST assay, antigen-specific CD4+ T cells were sequenced. Scientists isolated CD4+ T cells after a roughly 10-day culture period ended. People in the vaccine group had not been infected with SARS-CoV-2 before, and their nucleocapsid antibodies were negative. Clones were sequenced by immunoSEQ multiplex PCR, and TCRdb holds only the in-frame ones, with some missing. The sample contains roughly 52,000 clones, more than 60% of which appear only once. For these TCRs, the target antigens are not known. Sequenced here: CD4+ T cells from PBMCs cultured with SARS-CoV-2 spike peptides, sampled before COVID-19 vaccination. Receptors were obtained from a human donor who received a COVID-19 vaccine.

This clone was counted only a few times. J is TRBJ2-1 and V is TRBV11-3; D is unclear. Trimming shortened V by 5 bases and J by 5 bases, and 10 bases separated the two germline ends. This CDR3 comprises 13 residues. From germline, CDR1 is SGHNT and CDR2 YENEEA. CDR3 sequence (DNA): TGTGCCAGCAGCCCTTTTGCCGACAATGAGCAGTTCTTC. It translates to CASSPFADNEQFF.

This chain connects TRBV10-2 to TRBJ1-1; TRBD1 aligns across 9 bases. CDR1 WSHSY and CDR2 SAAADI come from the germline V gene. This CDR3 has 17 amino acids. Losses at the gene ends were 8 bases for V and 1 base for J; bases not matched to a gene: 14. The CDR3 loop is CASLPGQGRPGNTEAFF. CDR3 sequence (DNA): TGCGCCAGCCTCCCTGGACAGGGGCGACCAGGGAACACTGAAGCTTTCTTT.

The chain is built from TRBV5-8 and TRBJ2-5; tentative D call: TRBD1 (5 bases). CDR1 is SGHTS and CDR2 is YDEGEE in the germline V gene. The CDR3 covers 17 residues. The V gene lost 4 bases and the J gene lost 3 bases, with 22 bases spanning the gap. CDR3 DNA sequence: TGTGCCAGCAGCCGGATGACGTCATGGGGCTTGGAAGAGACCCAGTACTTC. It is translated as CASSRMTSWGLEETQYF.

The CDR3 loop is CASSLAPDREYEQYF. The CDR3 nucleotides read TGCGCCAGCAGCTTGGCCCCGGACAGGGAATACGAGCAGTACTTC. This chain connects TRBV5-1 to TRBJ2-7; TRBD1 aligns across 8 bases. Trimming removed 0 bases from V and 4 bases from J; junction bases left unmatched: 6. Per germline, CDR1 SGHRS and CDR2 YFSETQ. This CDR3 comprises 15 residues.

The chain carries TRBV5-1 and TRBJ1-4, with D uncertain. This CDR3 has 16 amino acids. In germline, CDR1 is SGHRS, CDR2 YFSETQ. The V gene lost 0 bases and the J gene lost 0 bases, with 9 bases spanning the gap. DNA of the CDR3: TGCGCCAGCAGCTTGGTAACAGTTGCAACTAATGAAAAACTGTTTTTT. It encodes CASSLVTVATNEKLFF.

The gene calls are TRBV11-2 and TRBJ2-3; maybe TRBD1 (6 bases). The CDR3 totals 13 residues. CDR1 SGHAT and CDR2 FQNNGV come from the germline V gene. The V gene lost 4 bases and the J gene lost 4 bases, with 9 bases spanning the gap. The CDR3: CASSSGAADTQYF. CDR3 coding DNA: TGTGCCAGCAGCTCAGGGGCCGCAGATACGCAGTATTTT.

This clone appeared a few times. The chain employs TRBV3-1 (or the pseudogene TRBV3-2) and TRBJ2-1, with D unclear. In germline, CDR1 is LGHDT, CDR2 YNNKEL (reference sequence). The germline V and J ends were trimmed by 5 bases and 3 bases, with 5 bases remaining between them. CDR3 length equals 12 residues. The CDR3 reads CASSDFYNEQFF. CDR3 DNA: TGTGCCAGCAGCGACTTCTACAATGAGCAGTTCTTC.

The chain joins TRBV7-9 to TRBJ1-6; D unresolved. Trimming cost V 1 base and J 8 bases, with 12 bases left between them. CDR1 and CDR2 (germline): SEHNR, FQNEAQ (reference sequence). This CDR3 is 15 amino acids long. The CDR3 region has the DNA TGTGCCAGCAGCTTAGATCGGACGATGGATTCACCCCTCCACTTT. As protein: CASSLDRTMDSPLHF. The full variable domain, with the rest looked up from reference TRBV7-9 and TRBJ1-6, is DTGVSQNPRHKITKRGQNVTFRCDPISEHNRLYWYRQTLGQGPEFLTYFQNEAQLEKSRLLSDRFSAERPKGSFSTLEIQRTEQGDSAMYLCASSLDRTMDSPLHFGNGTRLTVT.

DNA for the CDR3: TGTGCCAGCAGCTTGACCTACAGGGCTAGCTACACCTTC. It codes for CASSLTYRASYTF. This rearrangement joins TRBV5-6 to TRBJ1-2, with D perhaps TRBD1 (6 bases). Germline CDR1 SGHDT, CDR2 YYEEEE. CDR3 length: 13 residues. Trimming cost V 1 base and J 9 bases, with 13 bases left between them.

This chain links TRBV10-3 with TRBJ2-7, with D possibly being TRBD2 (6 bases). The CDR3 runs 14 residues. Germline-derived CDR1 and CDR2 are ENHRY and SYGVKD. V was trimmed by 6 bases and J by 0 bases, leaving 12 bases between them. The CDR3 coding sequence is TGTGCCATCAGCCCCGGGGGTTACTCCTACGAGCAGTACTTC. It yields the protein CAISPGGYSYEQYF.

This clone was seen at least ten times. The V gene is TRBV29-1, the J gene TRBJ1-2; maybe TRBD1 (6 bases). Trimming removed 6 bases from V and 8 bases from J, with 13 bases in between. Germline V gives CDR1 SQVTM, CDR2 ANQGSEA. This CDR3 is built from 11 residues. The CDR3 DNA follows: TGCAGCGTGTCCGTGGGGGGCGGCTACACCTTC. Encoded protein: CSVSVGGGYTF. The whole variable domain, remainder taken from reference TRBV29-1 and TRBJ1-2, is SAVISQKPSRDICQRGTSLTIQCQVDSQVTMMFWYRQQPGQSLTLIATANQGSEATYESGFVIDKFPISRPNLTFSTLTVSNMSPEDSSIYLCSVSVGGGYTFGSGTRLTVV.

This rearrangement joins TRBV7-8 to TRBJ1-2; 7 bases line up with TRBD1. V gave up 0 bases and J gave up 1 base; unmatched junction bases: 11. The CDR3 contains 18 residues. From germline, CDR1 is SGHVS and CDR2 FQNEAQ. CDR3 in amino acids: CASSLAQSTGQYNYGYTF. The CDR3 DNA reads TGTGCCAGCAGCTTAGCGCAATCGACGGGACAGTATAACTATGGCTACACCTTC.

This chain uses TRBV28 with TRBJ2-7; D may be TRBD2 (7 bases). CDR3 length: 19 amino acids. Trimming stripped 8 bases from V and 0 bases from J, with 29 bases between. Germline V lookup: CDR1 MDHEN, CDR2 SYDVKM. CDR3 DNA sequence: TGTGCCAGCCCCCCCCGGGGGGCAACGTACTCATCCCCCTCCTACGAGCAGTACTTC. It yields the protein CASPPRGATYSSPSYEQYF.

This clone was counted only a few times. The chain combines TRBV5-1 with TRBJ2-2; D gene uncertain. This CDR3 has 14 amino acids. Germline V CDR1 and CDR2: SGHRS, YFSETQ. The ends were cut back, 7 bases at V and 2 bases at J, with 12 bases in the middle. CDR3 nucleotide sequence: TGCGCCAGCCACGCGACACTTAACACCGGGGAGCTGTTTTTT. Protein product: CASHATLNTGELFF.

This clone was counted a single time. The gene calls are TRBV10-3 and TRBJ2-1; 12 nucleotides match TRBD2. CDR1 and CDR2 from the germline V gene are ENHRY and SYGVKD. The trim removed 8 bases at V and 6 bases at J, leaving 8 bases unmatched. There are 15 residues in the CDR3. The CDR3 protein is CAISTTLAGGNEQFF. The CDR3 coding sequence is TGTGCCATCTCTACTACACTAGCGGGGGGCAATGAGCAGTTCTTC.

This clone was counted a few times. The chain recombines TRBV5-6 with TRBJ2-1; D is undetermined. The germline V gene has CDR1 SGHDT and CDR2 YYEEEE. V was trimmed by 1 base and J by 6 bases, leaving 8 bases between them. The CDR3 consists of 13 residues. The CDR3 DNA is TGTGCCAGCAGCTTGTCACTCCTCAATGAGCAGTTCTTC. Translation: CASSLSLLNEQFF. Full variable domain (outside the CDR3, taken from reference TRBV5-6 and TRBJ2-1): DAGVTQSPTHLIKTRGQQVTLRCSPKSGHDTVSWYQQALGQGPQFIFQYYEEEERQRGNFPDRFSGHQFPNYSSELNVNALLLGDSALYLCASSLSLLNEQFFGPGTRLTVL.

The chain joins TRBV21-1 to TRBJ2-7; the table assigns TRBD2, which was not confirmed against the DNA. TRBV21-1 has pseudogene status. The CDR3 runs to 15 residues. The CDR3: CASSKGGTASYEQYF. The CDR3 coding sequence is TGTGCCAGCAGCAAAGGAGGGACTGCCTCCTACGAGCAGTACTTC.

This clone has only a few counts. Additional DNA sequences in this sample encode the identical CDR3. The chain links TRBV3-1 (or the pseudogene TRBV3-2) to TRBJ1-2, with unresolved D. The CDR3 extends over 13 amino acids. V lost 4 bases to trimming and J lost 2 bases, with 8 bases between them. CDR1 LGHDT and CDR2 YNNKEL come from the germline V gene (reference sequence). CDR3 sequence reads: CASSPDGNYGYTF. CDR3 bases: TGTGCCAGCAGCCCGGACGGCAACTATGGCTACACCTTC.

The V gene is TRBV5-7, the J gene TRBJ2-1; D gene uncertain. TRBV5-7 is annotated as an ORF whose role is uncertain. CDR3 length equals 13 residues. Trimming pared 2 bases from V and 4 bases from J, leaving 7 bases between. CDR3 sequence: CASSFRVYNEQFF. For the CDR3, the DNA is TGTGCCAGCAGCTTCCGGGTATACAATGAGCAGTTCTTC.

CDR3 sequence reads: CASSETGGNQPQHF. The CDR3 bases are TGTGCCAGTAGTGAGACAGGGGGGAATCAGCCCCAGCATTTT. The rearrangement links TRBV19 to TRBJ1-5; TRBD1 agrees at 9 bases. J was trimmed by 4 bases and V by 5 bases; bases with no gene match: 3. This CDR3 is built from 14 residues. The germline gives CDR1 LNHDA, CDR2 SQIVND (reference sequence).

This chain joins TRBV6-1 and TRBJ1-2; unclear D gene. Trimming stripped 1 base from V and 2 bases from J, with 5 bases between. The CDR3 consists of 13 residues. Germline CDR1 reads MNHNS; CDR2 reads SASEGT. The CDR3 protein is CASSEEGNYGYTF. In DNA, the CDR3 is TGTGCCAGCAGTGAAGAGGGAAACTATGGCTACACCTTC.